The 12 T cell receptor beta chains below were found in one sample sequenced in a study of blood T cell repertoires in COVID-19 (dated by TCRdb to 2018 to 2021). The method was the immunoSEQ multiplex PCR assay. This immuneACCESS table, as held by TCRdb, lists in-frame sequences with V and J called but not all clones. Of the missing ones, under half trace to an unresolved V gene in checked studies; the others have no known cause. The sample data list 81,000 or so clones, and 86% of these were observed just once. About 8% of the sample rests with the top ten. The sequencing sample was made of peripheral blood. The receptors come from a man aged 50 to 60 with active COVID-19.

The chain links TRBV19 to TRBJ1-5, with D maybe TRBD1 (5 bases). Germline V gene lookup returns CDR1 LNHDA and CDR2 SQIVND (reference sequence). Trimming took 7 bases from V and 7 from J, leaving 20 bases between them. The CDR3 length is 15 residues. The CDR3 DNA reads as TGTGCCAGTATCGCCCCAGGCACGCGGGGCCAGCCCCAGCATTTT. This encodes CASIAPGTRGQPQHF. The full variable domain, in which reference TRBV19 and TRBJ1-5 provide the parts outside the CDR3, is DGGITQSPKYLFRKEGQNVTLSCEQNLNHDAMYWYRQDPGQGLRLIYYSQIVNDFQKGDIAEGYSVSREKKESFPLTVTSAQKNPTAFYLCASIAPGTRGQPQHFGDGTRLSIL.

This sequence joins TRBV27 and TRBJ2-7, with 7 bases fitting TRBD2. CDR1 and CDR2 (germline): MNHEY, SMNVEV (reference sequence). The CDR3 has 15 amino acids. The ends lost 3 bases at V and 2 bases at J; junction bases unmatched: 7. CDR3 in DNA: TGTGCCAGCAGTTTTTTGTCTAGCGGTGCCTACGAGCAGTACTTC. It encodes CASSFLSSGAYEQYF.

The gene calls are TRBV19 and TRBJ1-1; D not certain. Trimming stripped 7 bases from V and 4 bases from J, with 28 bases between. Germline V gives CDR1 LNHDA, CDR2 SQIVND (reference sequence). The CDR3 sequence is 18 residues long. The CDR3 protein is CASIYSGRQRWDGTEAFF. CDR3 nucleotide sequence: TGTGCCAGTATCTATTCTGGCCGGCAGCGGTGGGATGGCACTGAAGCTTTCTTT.

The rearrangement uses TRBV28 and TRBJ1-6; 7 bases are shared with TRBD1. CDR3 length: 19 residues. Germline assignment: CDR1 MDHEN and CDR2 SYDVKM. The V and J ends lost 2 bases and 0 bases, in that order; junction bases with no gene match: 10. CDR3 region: CASSLKGGDRSSYNSPLHF. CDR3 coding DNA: TGTGCCAGCAGTTTAAAGGGCGGGGACAGAAGCTCCTATAATTCACCCCTCCACTTT.

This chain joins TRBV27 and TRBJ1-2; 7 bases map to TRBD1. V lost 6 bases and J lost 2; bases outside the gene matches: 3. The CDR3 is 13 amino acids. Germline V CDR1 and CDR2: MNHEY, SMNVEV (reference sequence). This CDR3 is CASRSQGNYGYTF. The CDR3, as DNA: TGTGCCAGCAGATCACAGGGGAACTATGGCTACACCTTC.

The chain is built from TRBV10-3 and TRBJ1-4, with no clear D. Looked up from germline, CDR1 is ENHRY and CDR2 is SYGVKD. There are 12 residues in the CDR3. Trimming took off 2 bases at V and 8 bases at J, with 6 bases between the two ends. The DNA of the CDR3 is TGTGCCATCAGTGAGATCGGGGAAAAACTGTTTTTT. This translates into CAISEIGEKLFF.

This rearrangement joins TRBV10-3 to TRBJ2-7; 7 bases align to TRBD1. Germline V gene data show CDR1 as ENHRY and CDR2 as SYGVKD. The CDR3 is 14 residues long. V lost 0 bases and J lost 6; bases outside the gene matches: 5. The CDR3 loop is CAISESGGSLEQYF. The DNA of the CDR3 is TGTGCCATCAGTGAGTCAGGGGGCTCTCTCGAGCAGTACTTC.

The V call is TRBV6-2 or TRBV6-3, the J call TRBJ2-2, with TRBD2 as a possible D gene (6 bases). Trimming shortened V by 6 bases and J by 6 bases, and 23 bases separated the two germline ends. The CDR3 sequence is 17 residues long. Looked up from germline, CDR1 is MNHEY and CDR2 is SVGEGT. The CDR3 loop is CASSAPMGGERAGELFF. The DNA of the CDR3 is TGTGCCAGCAGCGCCCCGATGGGGGGTGAAAGGGCCGGGGAGCTGTTTTTT.

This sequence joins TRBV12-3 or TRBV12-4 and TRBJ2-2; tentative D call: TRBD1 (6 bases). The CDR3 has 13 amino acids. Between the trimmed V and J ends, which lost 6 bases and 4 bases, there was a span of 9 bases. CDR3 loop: CASSLTGTGELFF. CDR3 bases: TGTGCCAGCAGCCTGACAGGCACCGGGGAGCTGTTTTTT.

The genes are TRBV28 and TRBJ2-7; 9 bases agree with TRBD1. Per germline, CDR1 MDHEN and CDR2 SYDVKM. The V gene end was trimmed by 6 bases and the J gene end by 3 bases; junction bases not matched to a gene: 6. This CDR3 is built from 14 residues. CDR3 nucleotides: TGTGCCAGCAGGACCGGGACAGGGCACTACGAGCAGTACTTC. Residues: CASRTGTGHYEQYF.

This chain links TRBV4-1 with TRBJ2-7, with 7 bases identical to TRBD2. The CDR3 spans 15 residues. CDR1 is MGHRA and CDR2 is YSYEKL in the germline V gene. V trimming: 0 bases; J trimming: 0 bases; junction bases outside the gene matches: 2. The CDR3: CASSQEGGNSYEQYF. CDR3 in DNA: TGCGCCAGCAGCCAAGAGGGAGGGAACTCCTACGAGCAGTACTTC.

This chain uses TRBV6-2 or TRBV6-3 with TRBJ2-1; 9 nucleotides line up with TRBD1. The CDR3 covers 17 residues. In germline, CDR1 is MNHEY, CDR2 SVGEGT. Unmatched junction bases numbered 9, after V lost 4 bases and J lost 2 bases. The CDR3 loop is CASSSRPGTGPYNEQFF. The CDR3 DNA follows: TGTGCCAGCAGTTCGCGGCCCGGGACAGGGCCCTACAATGAGCAGTTCTTC.